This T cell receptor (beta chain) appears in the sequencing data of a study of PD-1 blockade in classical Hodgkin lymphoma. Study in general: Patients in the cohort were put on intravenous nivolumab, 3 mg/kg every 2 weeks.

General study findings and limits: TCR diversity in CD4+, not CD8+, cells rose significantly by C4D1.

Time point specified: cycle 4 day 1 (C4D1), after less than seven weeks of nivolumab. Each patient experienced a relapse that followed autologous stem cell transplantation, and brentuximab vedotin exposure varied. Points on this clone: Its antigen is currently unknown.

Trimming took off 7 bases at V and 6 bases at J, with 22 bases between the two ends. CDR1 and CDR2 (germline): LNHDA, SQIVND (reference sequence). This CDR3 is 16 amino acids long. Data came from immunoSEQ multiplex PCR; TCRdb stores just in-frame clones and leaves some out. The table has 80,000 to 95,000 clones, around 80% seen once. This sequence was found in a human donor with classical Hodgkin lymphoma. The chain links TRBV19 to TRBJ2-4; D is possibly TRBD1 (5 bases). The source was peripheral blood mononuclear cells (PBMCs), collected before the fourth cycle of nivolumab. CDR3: CASTPQGVAPGNIQYF. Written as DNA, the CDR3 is TGTGCCAGTACCCCCCAAGGGGTGGCCCCGGGAAACATTCAGTACTTC. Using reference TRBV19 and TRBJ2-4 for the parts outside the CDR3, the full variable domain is DGGITQSPKYLFRKEGQNVTLSCEQNLNHDAMYWYRQDPGQGLRLIYYSQIVNDFQKGDIAEGYSVSREKKESFPLTVTSAQKNPTAFYLCASTPQGVAPGNIQYFGAGTRLSVL.